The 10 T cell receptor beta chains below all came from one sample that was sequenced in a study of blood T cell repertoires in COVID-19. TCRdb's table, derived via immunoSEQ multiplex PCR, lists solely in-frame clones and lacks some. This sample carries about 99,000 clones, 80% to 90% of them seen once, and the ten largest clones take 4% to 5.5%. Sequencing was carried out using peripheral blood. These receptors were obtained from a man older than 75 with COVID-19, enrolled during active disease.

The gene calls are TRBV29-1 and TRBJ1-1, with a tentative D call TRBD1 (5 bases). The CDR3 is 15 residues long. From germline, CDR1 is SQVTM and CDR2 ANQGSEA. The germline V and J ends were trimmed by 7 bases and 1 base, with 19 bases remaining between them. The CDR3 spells CSAPGPSRGNTEAFF. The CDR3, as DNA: TGCAGCGCCCCCGGGCCATCTAGGGGGAACACTGAAGCTTTCTTT.

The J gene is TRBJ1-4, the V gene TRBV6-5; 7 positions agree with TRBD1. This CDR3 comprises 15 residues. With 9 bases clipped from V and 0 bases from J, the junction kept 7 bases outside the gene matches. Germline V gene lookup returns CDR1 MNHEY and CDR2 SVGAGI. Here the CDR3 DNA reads TGTGCCAGTTCACACAGGGGAGCAACTAATGAAAAACTGTTTTTT. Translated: CASSHRGATNEKLFF.

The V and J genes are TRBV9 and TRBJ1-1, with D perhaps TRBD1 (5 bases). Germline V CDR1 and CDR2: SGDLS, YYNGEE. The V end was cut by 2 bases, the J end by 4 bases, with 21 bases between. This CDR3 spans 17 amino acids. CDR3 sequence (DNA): TGTGCCAGCAGCGTTACCCCGGGGAGGGGCGCAGGCACTGAAGCTTTCTTT. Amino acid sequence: CASSVTPGRGAGTEAFF. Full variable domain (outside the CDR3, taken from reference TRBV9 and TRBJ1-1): DSGVTQTPKHLITATGQRVTLRCSPRSGDLSVYWYQQSLDQGLQFLIQYYNGEERAKGNILERFSAQQFPDLHSELNLSSLELGDSALYFCASSVTPGRGAGTEAFFGQGTRLTVV.

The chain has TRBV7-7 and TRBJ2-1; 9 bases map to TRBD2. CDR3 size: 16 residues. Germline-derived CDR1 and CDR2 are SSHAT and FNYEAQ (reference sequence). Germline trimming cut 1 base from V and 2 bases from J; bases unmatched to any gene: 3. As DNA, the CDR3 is TGTGCCAGCAGCTTAGTAGCGGGAGTGGCCTACAATGAGCAGTTCTTC. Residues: CASSLVAGVAYNEQFF. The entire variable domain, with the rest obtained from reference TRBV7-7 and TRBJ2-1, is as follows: GAGVSQSPRYKVTKRGQDVTLRCDPISSHATLYWYQQALGQGPEFLTYFNYEAQPDKSGLPSDRFSAERPEGSISTLTIQRTEQRDSAMYRCASSLVAGVAYNEQFFGPGTRLTVL.

CDR3 region: CASSVQGTSNEQYF. DNA for the CDR3: TGTGCCAGCAGCGTACAGGGCACCAGTAACGAGCAGTACTTC. V usage is TRBV9 and J usage is TRBJ2-7; D is perhaps TRBD1 (5 bases). The CDR3 length is 14 residues. V was trimmed by 1 base and J by 5 bases, leaving 13 bases between them. CDR1 and CDR2 from the germline V gene are SGDLS and YYNGEE.

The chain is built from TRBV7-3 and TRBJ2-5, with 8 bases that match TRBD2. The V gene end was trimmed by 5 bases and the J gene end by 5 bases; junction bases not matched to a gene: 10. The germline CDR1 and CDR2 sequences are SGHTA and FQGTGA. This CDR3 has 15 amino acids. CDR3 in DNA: TGTGCCAGCAGCCCCGGGAGGGCCAATAGCGAGACCCAGTACTTC. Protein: CASSPGRANSETQYF.

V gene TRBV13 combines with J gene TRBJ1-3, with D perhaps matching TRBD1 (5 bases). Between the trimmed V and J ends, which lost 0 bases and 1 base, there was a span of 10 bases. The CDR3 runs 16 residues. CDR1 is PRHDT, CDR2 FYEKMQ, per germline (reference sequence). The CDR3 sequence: CASSLGRDWSGNTIYF. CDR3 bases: TGTGCCAGCAGCTTAGGAAGGGACTGGTCTGGAAACACCATATATTTT.

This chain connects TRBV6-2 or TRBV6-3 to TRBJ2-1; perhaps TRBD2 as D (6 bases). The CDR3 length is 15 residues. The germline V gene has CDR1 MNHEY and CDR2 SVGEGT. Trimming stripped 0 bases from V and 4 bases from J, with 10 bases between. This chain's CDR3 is CASSYSSSGYNEQFF. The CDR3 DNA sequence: TGTGCCAGCAGTTACTCCAGCAGCGGGTACAATGAGCAGTTCTTC.

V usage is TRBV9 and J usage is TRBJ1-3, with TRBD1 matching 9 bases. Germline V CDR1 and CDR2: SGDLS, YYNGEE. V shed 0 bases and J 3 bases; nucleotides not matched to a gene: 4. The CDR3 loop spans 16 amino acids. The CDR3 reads CASSVVDRGGGNTIYF. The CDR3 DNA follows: TGTGCCAGCAGCGTAGTGGACAGGGGCGGTGGAAACACCATATATTTT.

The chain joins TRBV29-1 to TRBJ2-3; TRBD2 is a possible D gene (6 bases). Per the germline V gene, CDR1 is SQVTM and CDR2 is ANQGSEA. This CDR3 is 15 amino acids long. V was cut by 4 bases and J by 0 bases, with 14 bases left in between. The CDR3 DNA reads TGCAGCGTTGTCCCAAGACTAGAAAGCACAGATACGCAGTATTTT. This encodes CSVVPRLESTDTQYF.